A single sample gave rise to the 4 T cell receptor beta chains below, sequenced in a study of immune evolution from preneoplasia to lung adenocarcinoma. The table came from immunoSEQ multiplex PCR; TCRdb's copy has only in-frame clones and leaves some out. The sample carries about 10,000 clones, around 91% recorded once. The sequencing input was FFPE invasive lung adenocarcinoma tissue. The receptors were sampled from an older person with invasive lung adenocarcinoma.

V is TRBV7-9 and J is TRBJ2-5; TRBD2 matches 8 bases. The CDR3 is 14 residues long. Germline CDR1 and CDR2: SEHNR and FQNEAQ (reference sequence). V was clipped by 4 bases and J by 5 bases; unmatched bases: 6. CDR3 coding DNA: TGTGCCAGCAGCTCTCGGGAGGGTAGGGAGACCCAGTACTTC. As protein: CASSSREGRETQYF. The full variable domain, with the rest looked up from reference TRBV7-9 and TRBJ2-5, is DTGVSQNPRHKITKRGQNVTFRCDPISEHNRLYWYRQTLGQGPEFLTYFQNEAQLEKSRLLSDRFSAERPKGSFSTLEIQRTEQGDSAMYLCASSSREGRETQYFGPGTRLLVL.

The V and J genes are TRBV6-5 and TRBJ1-4, with D tentatively TRBD1 (6 bases). This CDR3 is 13 amino acids long. V lost 6 bases and J 5 bases, leaving 10 bases between the germline ends. Germline V CDR1 and CDR2: MNHEY, SVGAGI. The CDR3 protein is CASSRGSNEKLFF. CDR3 DNA sequence: TGTGCCAGCAGCAGGGGCTCCAATGAAAAACTGTTTTTT.

This CDR3 is CASSSRGFGGGEKLFF. DNA of the CDR3: TGTGCCAGCAGTTCTCGAGGTTTTGGGGGTGGTGAAAAACTGTTTTTT. The rearrangement joins TRBV27 to TRBJ1-4, with a possible D match to TRBD1 (5 bases). Between the trimmed V and J ends, which lost 4 bases and 7 bases, there was a span of 19 bases. The germline CDR1 and CDR2 sequences are MNHEY and SMNVEV (reference sequence). There are 16 residues in the CDR3.

The rearrangement uses TRBV28 and TRBJ1-2, with D possibly being TRBD1 (6 bases). This CDR3 is 14 amino acids long. Germline CDR1 MDHEN, CDR2 SYDVKM. Trimming left V 3 bases short and J 4 bases short, with 12 bases between. CDR3 in amino acids: CASSFRGAAYGYTF. The CDR3 DNA is TGTGCCAGCAGTTTTCGGGGGGCCGCCTATGGCTACACCTTC.